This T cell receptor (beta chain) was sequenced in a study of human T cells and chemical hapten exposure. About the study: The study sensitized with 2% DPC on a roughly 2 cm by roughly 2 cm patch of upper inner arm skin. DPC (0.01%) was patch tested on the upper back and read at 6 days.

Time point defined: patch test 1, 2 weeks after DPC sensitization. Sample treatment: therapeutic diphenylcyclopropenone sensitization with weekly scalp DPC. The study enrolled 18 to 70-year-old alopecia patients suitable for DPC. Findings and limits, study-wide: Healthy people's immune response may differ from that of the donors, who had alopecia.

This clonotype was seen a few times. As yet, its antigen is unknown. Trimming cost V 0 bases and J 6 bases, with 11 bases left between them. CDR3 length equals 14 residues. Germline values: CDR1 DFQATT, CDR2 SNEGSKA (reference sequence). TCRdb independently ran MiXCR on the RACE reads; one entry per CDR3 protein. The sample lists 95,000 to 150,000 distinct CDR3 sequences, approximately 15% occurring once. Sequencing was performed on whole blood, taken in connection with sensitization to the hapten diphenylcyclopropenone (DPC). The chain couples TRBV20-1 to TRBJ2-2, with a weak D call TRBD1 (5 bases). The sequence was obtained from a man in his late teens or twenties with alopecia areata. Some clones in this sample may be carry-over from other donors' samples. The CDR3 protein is CSARDQVRAGELFF. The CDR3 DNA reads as TGCAGTGCTAGAGATCAAGTCAGGGCCGGGGAGCTGTTTTTT.